This T cell receptor beta chain appears in the sequencing data of a study of T cell responses to AZD1222 COVID-19 vaccine. A remark on this clone: Its target is unknown.

Generated by immunoSEQ multiplex PCR, the TCRdb table keeps only in-frame clones and is missing some. The sample shows 150,000 to 160,000 clones, more than 90% of them seen only once. Whole-study results and caveats: Spike-specific TCR breadth and depth grew following two AZD1222 doses. Clonal diversity was possibly underestimated; the donors were predominantly white British and more often female.

The CDR3 runs to 15 residues. Germline loops: CDR1 MDHEN, CDR2 SYDVKM. The V end lost 4 bases, the J end lost 4 bases, and 14 bases lay between the germline ends. The J gene is TRBJ2-1, the V gene TRBV28; D is tentatively TRBD1 or TRBD2 (5 bases each). Sequencing used peripheral blood, obtained on day 0 of AZD1222 vaccination. This clonotype was sampled from an adult in good health. The chain's CDR3 is CASSSSGTPYNEQFF. Written as DNA, the CDR3 is TGTGCCAGCAGTTCATCCGGGACGCCTTACAATGAGCAGTTCTTC.